Following are 13 T cell receptor beta chains from one sample sequenced in a study of blood T cell repertoires in COVID-19. The data were produced by immunoSEQ multiplex PCR, yet TCRdb's version contains in-frame clones alone and is incomplete. The sample includes about 270,000 clones, 65% to 85% of them seen just once. The sample was peripheral blood. The receptors come from an elderly man with acute or convalescent COVID-19.

The V gene is TRBV7-9, the J gene TRBJ2-1; the D gene is possibly TRBD2 (6 bases). The CDR3 covers 18 residues. Germline V CDR1 and CDR2: SEHNR, FQNEAQ (reference sequence). The V and J ends lost 3 bases and 5 bases respectively, with 23 bases between them. CDR3 residues: CASSFSRGGLYPHNEQFF. DNA for the CDR3: TGTGCCAGCAGCTTTTCTAGGGGAGGACTGTACCCACACAATGAGCAGTTCTTC.

In its sample, this clone was seen a few times. The chain combines TRBV5-4 with TRBJ1-1; D not certain. Germline CDR1 and CDR2: SGHNT and YYREEE (reference sequence). This CDR3 is built from 13 residues. V was clipped by 1 base and J by 1 base, with 5 bases between them. This CDR3 reads CASSLTANTEAFF. As DNA, the CDR3 is TGTGCCAGCAGCTTGACTGCGAACACTGAAGCTTTCTTT.

The gene calls are TRBV5-8 and TRBJ2-5; D gene unclear. The CDR3 consists of 14 residues. Germline CDR1 reads SGHTS; CDR2 reads YDEGEE. Trimming shortened V by 1 base and J by 1 base, and 8 bases separated the two germline ends. In DNA form, the CDR3 reads TGTGCCAGCAGCTTGTGGGCAGTCCAAGAGACCCAGTACTTC. This translates into CASSLWAVQETQYF. Filled out from reference TRBV5-8 and TRBJ2-5, the complete variable domain reads EAGVTQSPTHLIKTRGQQATLRCSPISGHTSVYWYQQALGLGLQFLLWYDEGEERNRGNFPPRFSGRQFPNYSSELNVNALELEDSALYLCASSLWAVQETQYFGPGTRLLVL.

This chain joins TRBV27 and TRBJ1-6, with no clear D. The CDR3 totals 14 residues. Germline lookup yields CDR1 MNHEY and CDR2 SMNVEV (reference sequence). V was pared by 2 bases and J by 9 bases, with 11 bases between. For the CDR3, the DNA is TGTGCCAGCAGTTTAGCGTGGTCCGGTTCACCCCTCCACTTT. It encodes CASSLAWSGSPLHF.

The rearrangement uses TRBV30 and TRBJ1-5; no clear D gene. V shed 6 bases and J shed 0 bases, with 12 bases lying between them. The CDR3 is 14 residues long. CDR1 and CDR2 from the germline V gene are GTSNPN and SVGIG (reference sequence). The CDR3 nucleotides are TGTGCCTGCGAGCTGGGCAATAGCAATCAGCCCCAGCATTTT. Protein product: CACELGNSNQPQHF.

This clone was seen only a few times. The CDR3 region has the DNA TGTGCCAGCAGCCCAGGGGGACAGGGGATATTTCAGCCCCAGCATTTT. The encoded protein is CASSPGGQGIFQPQHF. This chain connects TRBV7-6 to TRBJ1-5, with 10 positions matching TRBD1. The germline V gene has CDR1 SGHVS and CDR2 FNYEAQ. V gave up 5 bases and J gave up 6 bases; unmatched junction bases: 10. The CDR3 has 16 amino acids.

This clone has just a few counts. J is TRBJ2-7 and V is TRBV4-1; 8 bases agree with TRBD1. The CDR3 is made up of 17 amino acids. Germline trimming cut 0 bases from V and 2 bases from J; bases unmatched to any gene: 9. Looked up from germline, CDR1 is MGHRA and CDR2 is YSYEKL. CDR3 DNA: TGCGCCAGCAGCCAAGAAGTAGCAGGACAGGGCCCCTACGAGCAGTACTTC. Its translation is CASSQEVAGQGPYEQYF.

This chain uses TRBV3-1 (or the pseudogene TRBV3-2) with TRBJ1-3; maybe TRBD1 (5 bases). Looked up from germline, CDR1 is LGHDT and CDR2 is YNNKEL (reference sequence). Trimming cost V 7 bases and J 2 bases, with 9 bases left between them. This CDR3 region has 13 residues. The CDR3 bases are TGTGCCAGCACAGGGTCACCTGGAAACACCATATATTTT. Its protein product is CASTGSPGNTIYF.

This chain uses TRBV10-3 with TRBJ1-3, with a weak D call TRBD1 (5 bases). In germline, CDR1 is ENHRY, CDR2 SYGVKD. V lost 11 bases and J lost 4, with 15 bases in between. The length of the CDR3 is 13 residues. CDR3: CASCRETGNTIYF. CDR3 DNA: TGTGCCTCCTGCAGGGAAACAGGAAACACCATATATTTT.

The genes are TRBV2 and TRBJ2-7; 7 bases agree with TRBD1. Germline V CDR1 and CDR2: SNHLY, FYNNEI. J lost 3 bases, V lost 8 bases, and 7 bases had no gene match. This CDR3 has 13 amino acids. The CDR3 loop reads CASSQGPDYEQYF. The CDR3 DNA sequence: TGTGCCAGCTCACAGGGGCCCGACTACGAGCAGTACTTC. The full variable domain, rest sourced from reference TRBV2 and TRBJ2-7, is EPEVTQTPSHQVTQMGQEVILRCVPISNHLYFYWYRQILGQKVEFLVSFYNNEISEKSEIFDDQFSVERPDGSNFTLKIRSTKLEDSAMYFCASSQGPDYEQYFGPGTRLTVT.

This chain joins TRBV4-1 and TRBJ2-5; 8 bases map to TRBD2. The CDR3 is 16 amino acids. The germline CDR1 and CDR2 sequences are MGHRA and YSYEKL. After removal of 3 bases from V and 5 bases from J, the junction contained 11 bases not matched to a gene. The CDR3 protein is CASSQGYGGAEETQYF. In DNA form, the CDR3 reads TGCGCCAGCAGCCAGGGATACGGGGGGGCCGAGGAGACCCAGTACTTC.

The chain employs TRBV19 and TRBJ2-3; TRBD2 matches at 9 bases. The germline CDR1 and CDR2 sequences are LNHDA and SQIVND (reference sequence). The ends lost 4 bases at V and 3 bases at J; junction bases unmatched: 11. The CDR3 spans 17 residues. The CDR3 protein is CASSRSLRGGLTDTQYF. For the CDR3, the DNA is TGTGCCAGTAGTAGGTCTCTGCGGGGGGGCCTGACAGATACGCAGTATTTT.

This clone was recorded once. The chain uses TRBV4-1 and TRBJ1-5, with 10 bases that match TRBD1. CDR3 size: 17 residues. Looked up from germline, CDR1 is MGHRA and CDR2 is YSYEKL. J gave up 5 bases and V 1 base, and 8 bases lay outside the gene matches. CDR3 DNA: TGCGCCAGCAGCCAAGGAACCCCGGGACAGGGGTATCAGCCCCAGCATTTT. Protein product: CASSQGTPGQGYQPQHF.